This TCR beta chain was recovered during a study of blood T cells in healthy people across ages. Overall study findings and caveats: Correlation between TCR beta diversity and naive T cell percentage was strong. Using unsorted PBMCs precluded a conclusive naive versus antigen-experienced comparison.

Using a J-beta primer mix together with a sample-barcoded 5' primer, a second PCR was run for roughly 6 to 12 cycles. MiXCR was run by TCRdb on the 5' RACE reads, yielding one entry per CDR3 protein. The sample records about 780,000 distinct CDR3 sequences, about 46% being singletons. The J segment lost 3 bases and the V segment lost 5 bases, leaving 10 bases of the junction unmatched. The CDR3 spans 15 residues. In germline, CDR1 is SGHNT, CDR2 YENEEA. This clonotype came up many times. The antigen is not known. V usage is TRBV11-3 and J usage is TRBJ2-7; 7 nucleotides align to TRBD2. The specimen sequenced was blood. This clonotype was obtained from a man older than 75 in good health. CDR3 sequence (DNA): TGTGCCAGCAGCCCCTTGACGGGAGGAAGCTACGAGCAGTACTTC. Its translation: CASSPLTGGSYEQYF.